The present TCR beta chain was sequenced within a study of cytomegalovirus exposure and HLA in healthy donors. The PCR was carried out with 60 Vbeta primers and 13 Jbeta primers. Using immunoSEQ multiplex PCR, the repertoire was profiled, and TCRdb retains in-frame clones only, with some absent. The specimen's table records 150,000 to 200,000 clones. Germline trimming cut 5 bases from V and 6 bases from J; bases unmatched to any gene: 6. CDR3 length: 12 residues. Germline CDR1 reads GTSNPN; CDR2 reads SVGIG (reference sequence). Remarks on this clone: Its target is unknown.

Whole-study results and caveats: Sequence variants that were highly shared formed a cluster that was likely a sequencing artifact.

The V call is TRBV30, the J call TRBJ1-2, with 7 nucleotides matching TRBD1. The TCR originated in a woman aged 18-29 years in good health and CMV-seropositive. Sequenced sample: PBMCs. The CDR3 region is CAWAQQGNGYTF. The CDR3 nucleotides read TGTGCCTGGGCCCAACAGGGGAATGGCTACACCTTC.